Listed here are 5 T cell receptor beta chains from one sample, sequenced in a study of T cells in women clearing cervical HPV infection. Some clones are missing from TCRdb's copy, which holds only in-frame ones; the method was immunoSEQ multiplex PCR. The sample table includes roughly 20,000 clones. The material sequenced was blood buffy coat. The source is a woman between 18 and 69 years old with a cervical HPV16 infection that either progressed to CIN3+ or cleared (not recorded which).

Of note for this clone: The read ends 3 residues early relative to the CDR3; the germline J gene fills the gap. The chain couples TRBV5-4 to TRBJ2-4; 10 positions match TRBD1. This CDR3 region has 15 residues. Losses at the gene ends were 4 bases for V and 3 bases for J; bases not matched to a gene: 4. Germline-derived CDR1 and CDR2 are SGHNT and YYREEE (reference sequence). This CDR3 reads CASSRQGAIKNIQYF. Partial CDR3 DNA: TGTGCCAGCAGCCGACAGGGGGCAATCAAAAACATT.

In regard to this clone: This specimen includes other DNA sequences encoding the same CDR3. The CDR3 sequence is CASSPSRRDRGKTAFF. The covered CDR3 bases are TGTGCCAGCTCACCAAGTCGAAGGGACAGGGGGAAGACA. The V and J genes are TRBV18 and TRBJ1-1; the match to TRBD1 covers 11 bases. The read finishes 3 residues shy of the CDR3 end, and the germline J gene is used to complete it. The CDR3 contains 16 residues. Germline CDR1 is KGHSH and CDR2 is LQKENI.

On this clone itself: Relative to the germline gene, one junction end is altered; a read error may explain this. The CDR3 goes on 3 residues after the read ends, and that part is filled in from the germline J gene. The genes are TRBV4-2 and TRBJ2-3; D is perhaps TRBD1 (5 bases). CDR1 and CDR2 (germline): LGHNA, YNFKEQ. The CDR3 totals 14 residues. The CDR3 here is CASSQNRFTDTQYF. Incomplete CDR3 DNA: TGCGCCAGCAGCCAAAACAGGTTCACAGATACG.

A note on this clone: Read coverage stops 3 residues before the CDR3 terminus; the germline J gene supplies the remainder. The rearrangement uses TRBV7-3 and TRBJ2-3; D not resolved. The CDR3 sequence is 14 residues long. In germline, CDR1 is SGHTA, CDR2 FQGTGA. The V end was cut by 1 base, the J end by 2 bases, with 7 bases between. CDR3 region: CASSLNYYTDTQYF. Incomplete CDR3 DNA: TGTGCCAGCAGCTTAAACTATTACACAGATACG.

The covered CDR3 bases are TGCGCCAGCAGCGCAACTAGCGGGGGGGCCGGAGATACG. Amino acid sequence: CASSATSGGAGDT. The whole CDR3 is CASSATSGGAGDTQYF. The V gene is TRBV5-1, the J gene TRBJ2-3; TRBD2 aligns across 13 bases. The CDR3 extends 3 residues past the end of the read, so its final part is completed from the germline J gene. The CDR3 is made up of 16 amino acids. Germline V gives CDR1 SGHRS, CDR2 YFSETQ. Trimming cost V 4 bases and J 5 bases; bases outside gene matches: 7. Variable domain in full (rest from reference TRBV5-1 and TRBJ2-3): KAGVTQTPRYLIKTRGQQVTLSCSPISGHRSVSWYQQTPGQGLQFLFEYFSETQRNKGNFPGRFSGRQFSNSRSEMNVSTLELGDSALYLCASSATSGGAGDTQYFGPGTRLTVL.